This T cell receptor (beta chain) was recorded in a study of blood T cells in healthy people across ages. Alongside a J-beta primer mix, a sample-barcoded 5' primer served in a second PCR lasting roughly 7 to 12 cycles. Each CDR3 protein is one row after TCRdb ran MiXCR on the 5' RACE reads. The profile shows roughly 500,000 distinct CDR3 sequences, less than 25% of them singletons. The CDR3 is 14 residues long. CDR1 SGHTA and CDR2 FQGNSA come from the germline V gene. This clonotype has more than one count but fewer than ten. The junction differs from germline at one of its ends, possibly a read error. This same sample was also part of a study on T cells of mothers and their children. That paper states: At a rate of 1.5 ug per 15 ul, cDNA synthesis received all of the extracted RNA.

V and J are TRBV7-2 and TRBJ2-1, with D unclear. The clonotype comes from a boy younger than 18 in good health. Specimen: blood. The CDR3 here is CVSSSYSSYNEQFF. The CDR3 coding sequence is TGTGTCAGCAGCTCTTATAGCAGCTACAATGAGCAGTTCTTC.